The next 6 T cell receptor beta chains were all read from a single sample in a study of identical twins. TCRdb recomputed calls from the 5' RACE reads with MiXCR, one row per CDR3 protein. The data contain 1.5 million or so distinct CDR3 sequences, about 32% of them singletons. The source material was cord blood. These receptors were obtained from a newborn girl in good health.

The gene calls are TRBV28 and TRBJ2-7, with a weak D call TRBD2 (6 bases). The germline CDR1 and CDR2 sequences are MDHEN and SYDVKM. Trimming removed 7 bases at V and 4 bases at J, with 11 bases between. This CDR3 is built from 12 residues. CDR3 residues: CASTGSKYEQYF. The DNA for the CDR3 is TGTGCCAGCACCGGGAGTAAGTACGAGCAGTACTTC.

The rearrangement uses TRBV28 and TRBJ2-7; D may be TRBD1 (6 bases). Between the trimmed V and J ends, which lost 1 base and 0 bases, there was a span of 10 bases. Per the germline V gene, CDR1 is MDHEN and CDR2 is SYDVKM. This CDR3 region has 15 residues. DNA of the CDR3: TGTGCCAGCAGTTTATCAGGGGTCAGCTCCTACGAGCAGTACTTC. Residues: CASSLSGVSSYEQYF. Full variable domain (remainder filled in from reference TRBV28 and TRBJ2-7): DVKVTQSSRYLVKRTGEKVFLECVQDMDHENMFWYRQDPGLGLRLIYFSYDVKMKEKGDIPEGYSVSREKKERFSLILESASTNQTSMYLCASSLSGVSSYEQYFGPGTRLTVT.

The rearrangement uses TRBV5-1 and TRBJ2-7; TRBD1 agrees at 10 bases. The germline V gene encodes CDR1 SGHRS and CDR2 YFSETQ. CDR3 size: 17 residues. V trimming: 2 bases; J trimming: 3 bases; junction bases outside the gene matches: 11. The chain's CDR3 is CASSFDSLRDRGYEQYF. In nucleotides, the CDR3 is TGCGCCAGCAGCTTTGATAGTCTGAGGGACAGGGGCTACGAGCAGTACTTC.

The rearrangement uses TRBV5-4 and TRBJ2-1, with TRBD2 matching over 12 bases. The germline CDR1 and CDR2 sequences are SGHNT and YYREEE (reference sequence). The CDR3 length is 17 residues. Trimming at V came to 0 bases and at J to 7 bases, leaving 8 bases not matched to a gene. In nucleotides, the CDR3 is TGTGCCAGCAGCTTGGTTTGGCTAGCGGGAGGGCGGAATGAGCAGTTCTTC. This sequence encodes CASSLVWLAGGRNEQFF.

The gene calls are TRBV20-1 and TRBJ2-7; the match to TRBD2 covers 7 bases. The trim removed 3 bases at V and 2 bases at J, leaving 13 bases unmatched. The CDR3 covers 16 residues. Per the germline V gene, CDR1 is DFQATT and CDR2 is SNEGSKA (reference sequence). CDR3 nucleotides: TGCAGTGCTAGGACGCTCCGGGCTAGCGGTACCTACGAGCAGTACTTC. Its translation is CSARTLRASGTYEQYF.

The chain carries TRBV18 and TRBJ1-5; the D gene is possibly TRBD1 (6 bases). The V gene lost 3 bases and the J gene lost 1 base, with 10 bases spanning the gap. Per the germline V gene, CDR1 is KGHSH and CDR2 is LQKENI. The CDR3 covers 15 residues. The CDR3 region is CASSPRQASNQPQHF. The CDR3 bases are TGTGCCAGCTCACCTCGACAGGCAAGCAATCAGCCCCAGCATTTT.